A single sample gave rise to the 25 T cell receptor beta chains below, sequenced in a study of CD4 T cells in relation to SARS-CoV-2 and coronaviruses. The table came from immunoSEQ multiplex PCR; TCRdb's copy has only in-frame clones and leaves some out. Seen here are 40,000 to 50,000 clones, approximately 80% observed once, and the top ten hold 1.2%. No antigen has been identified for these receptors. Sequencing input: naive CD4+ T cells from PBMCs, cultured in vitro. The subset: naive CD4+ T cells isolated by negative enrichment. These receptors were collected from an adult with COVID-19.

The J gene is TRBJ1-1, the V gene TRBV4-1; D might be TRBD1 (5 bases). Germline values: CDR1 MGHRA, CDR2 YSYEKL. There are 15 residues in the CDR3. The V end was cut by 3 bases, the J end by 5 bases, with 16 bases between. The CDR3 DNA follows: TGCGCCAGCAGCCACCCTATACACAGGAGGACTGAAGCTTTCTTT. Amino acid sequence: CASSHPIHRRTEAFF.

The V call is TRBV11-2, the J call TRBJ2-1, with D perhaps being TRBD1 or TRBD2 (5 bases each). The CDR3 totals 17 residues. Germline CDR1 and CDR2: SGHAT and FQNNGV. V gave up 3 bases and J gave up 0 bases, with 15 bases separating them. CDR3 sequence: CASSFSRGGSSYNEQFF. The CDR3 DNA reads TGTGCCAGCAGCTTTTCTCGGGGCGGATCCTCCTACAATGAGCAGTTCTTC.

The J gene is TRBJ1-4, the V gene TRBV13; 9 bases line up with TRBD1. Germline assignment: CDR1 PRHDT and CDR2 FYEKMQ (reference sequence). The CDR3 is 14 amino acids. Losses at the gene ends were 4 bases for V and 7 bases for J; bases not matched to a gene: 4. The CDR3 sequence: CASSWGQGPEKLFF. The CDR3 DNA sequence: TGTGCCAGCAGCTGGGGACAGGGACCTGAAAAACTGTTTTTT.

The rearrangement uses TRBV5-1 and TRBJ2-1, with 16 bases identical to TRBD2. The CDR3 covers 20 residues. CDR1 and CDR2 (germline): SGHRS, YFSETQ. Losses at the gene ends were 4 bases for V and 1 base for J; bases not matched to a gene: 11. CDR3 protein: CASSQGTSGRAVRSYNEQFF. In nucleotides, the CDR3 is TGCGCCAGCAGCCAAGGGACTAGCGGGAGGGCCGTCAGATCCTACAATGAGCAGTTCTTC.

The chain is built from TRBV19 and TRBJ1-4, with D possibly matching TRBD1 (5 bases). CDR3 length equals 13 residues. V lost 6 bases and J lost 8, with 13 bases in between. The germline V gene has CDR1 LNHDA and CDR2 SQIVND (reference sequence). The CDR3 here is CASSPGGREKLFF. The CDR3 region has the DNA TGTGCCAGTAGCCCCGGGGGTAGGGAAAAACTGTTTTTT.

The table lists this clone with a few counts. This chain joins TRBV10-1 and TRBJ2-1; maybe TRBD2 (5 bases). This CDR3 is 13 amino acids long. Trimming cost V 7 bases and J 5 bases, with 12 bases left between them. Germline V gives CDR1 WNHNN, CDR2 SYGVQD (reference sequence). DNA for the CDR3: TGCGCCAGCAAGAAAGACGGGAACAATGAGCAGTTCTTC. Its translation is CASKKDGNNEQFF.

As concerns this clone: This sample also contains other DNA sequences that code for the same CDR3. The chain employs TRBV6-4 and TRBJ2-2; D uncertain. V was clipped by 0 bases and J by 3 bases, with 2 bases between them. The CDR3 has 13 residues. Germline lookup yields CDR1 MRHNA and CDR2 SNTAGT. The CDR3, as DNA: TGTGCCAGCAGTGACTCGGACACCGGGGAGCTGTTTTTT. Encoded protein: CASSDSDTGELFF.

This sequence joins TRBV9 and TRBJ1-6, with D possibly being TRBD1 (6 bases). CDR3 length: 14 amino acids. The germline gives CDR1 SGDLS, CDR2 YYNGEE. V lost 3 bases to trimming and J lost 7 bases, with 11 bases between them. The CDR3 DNA sequence: TGTGCCAGCAGCGAGACAGGACGAAATTCACCCCTCCACTTT. It specifies CASSETGRNSPLHF.

This clone appeared once. V gene TRBV13 combines with J gene TRBJ2-2, with D unclear. Trimming removed 6 bases from V and 7 bases from J, with 12 bases in between. Per germline, CDR1 PRHDT and CDR2 FYEKMQ (reference sequence). The CDR3 spans 13 residues. CDR3 sequence: CASRRWPNGELFF. CDR3 nucleotides: TGTGCCAGCAGGAGATGGCCGAACGGGGAGCTGTTTTTT.

The rearrangement uses TRBV30 and TRBJ1-5; D is possibly TRBD1 (6 bases). The CDR3 is 18 amino acids. CDR1 is GTSNPN, CDR2 SVGIG, per germline (reference sequence). Trimming cost V 5 bases and J 0 bases, with 23 bases left between them. CDR3 bases: TGTGCCTGGGCGGAGAGGGACATCATCGAGAATAGCAATCAGCCCCAGCATTTT. Its protein product is CAWAERDIIENSNQPQHF. Supplemented by reference TRBV30 and TRBJ1-5, the full variable domain reads SQTIHQWPATLVQPVGSPLSLECTVEGTSNPNLYWYRQAAGRGLQLLFYSVGIGQISSEVPQNLSASRPQDRQFILSSKKLLLSDSGFYLCAWAERDIIENSNQPQHFGDGTRLSIL.

This sequence joins TRBV2 and TRBJ1-5; D ambiguous. The CDR3 consists of 15 residues. V was pared by 4 bases and J by 2 bases, with 12 bases between. Germline CDR1 SNHLY, CDR2 FYNNEI. CDR3 protein: CASSGSRQGNQPQHF. CDR3 DNA sequence: TGTGCCAGCAGTGGGTCGAGGCAGGGCAATCAGCCCCAGCATTTT.

V usage is TRBV6-5 and J usage is TRBJ2-7; no firm D call. Trimming took off 0 bases at V and 7 bases at J, with 7 bases between the two ends. The CDR3 runs to 12 residues. Germline CDR1 and CDR2: MNHEY and SVGAGI. The CDR3 region is CASSYSGWEQYF. The CDR3 DNA reads TGTGCCAGCAGTTACTCCGGGTGGGAGCAGTACTTC.

The rearrangement uses TRBV24-1 and TRBJ2-5, with 10 bases identical to TRBD1. J was trimmed by 5 bases and V by 1 base; bases with no gene match: 6. Germline V gene data show CDR1 as KGHDR and CDR2 as SFDVKD. The CDR3 is 16 amino acids. The CDR3 DNA follows: TGTGCCACCAGTGATTTCGAGACAGGGGGCACGGAGACCCAGTACTTC. Translation: CATSDFETGGTETQYF.

In its sample, this clone was seen once. The chain is built from TRBV18 and TRBJ2-7; possible D gene TRBD2, 5 bases. The CDR3 loop spans 15 amino acids. V lost 5 bases, J lost 1 base, and 15 bases lay in between. Germline V gene sequence: CDR1 KGHSH, CDR2 LQKENI. The CDR3, as DNA: TGTGCCAGCTCAACCAGTTCCGGGGTTTCCTACGAGCAGTACTTC. It translates to CASSTSSGVSYEQYF. Complete variable domain (other parts from reference TRBV18 and TRBJ2-7): NAGVMQNPRHLVRRRGQEARLRCSPMKGHSHVYWYRQLPEEGLKFMVYLQKENIIDESGMPKERFSAEFPKEGPSILRIQQVVRGDSAAYFCASSTSSGVSYEQYFGPGTRLTVT.

This clone appeared a few times. The chain links TRBV10-3 to TRBJ2-1; no reliable D call. Germline V lookup: CDR1 ENHRY, CDR2 SYGVKD. With 0 bases removed from V and 0 bases from J, the gap between germline ends came to 6 bases. The length of the CDR3 is 15 residues. DNA for the CDR3: TGTGCCATCAGTGAGTCGGGGAACTCCTACAATGAGCAGTTCTTC. It yields the protein CAISESGNSYNEQFF.

The genes are TRBV28 and TRBJ2-2; TRBD1 agrees at 8 bases. CDR1 and CDR2 (germline): MDHEN, SYDVKM. The CDR3 length is 15 residues. Trimming took 6 bases from V and 0 from J; bases not matched to a gene: 3. The CDR3 region has the DNA TGTGCCAGCAGAACGACAGGGGCGAACACCGGGGAGCTGTTTTTT. It yields the protein CASRTTGANTGELFF.

This clone was seen a handful of times. V usage is TRBV7-9 and J usage is TRBJ1-1; D is ambiguous. This CDR3 spans 12 amino acids. Trimming stripped 5 bases from V and 12 bases from J, with 16 bases between. From germline, CDR1 is SEHNR and CDR2 FQNEAQ (reference sequence). The CDR3: CASSGSNRKSFF. DNA for the CDR3: TGTGCCAGCAGCGGATCCAACAGAAAATCTTTCTTT.

Only one count was recorded for this clone. The V and J genes are TRBV7-8 and TRBJ2-3; 8 bases are shared with TRBD1. Looked up from germline, CDR1 is SGHVS and CDR2 is FQNEAQ. V gave up 5 bases and J gave up 0 bases; unmatched junction bases: 4. CDR3 length equals 15 residues. CDR3 nucleotide sequence: TGTGCCAGCAGCCAACGACAGGGGAGCACAGATACGCAGTATTTT. Encoded protein: CASSQRQGSTDTQYF. The full variable domain, with the rest looked up from reference TRBV7-8 and TRBJ2-3, is GAGVSQSPRYKVAKRGQDVALRCDPISGHVSLFWYQQALGQGPEFLTYFQNEAQLDKSGLPSDRFFAERPEGSVSTLKIQRTQQEDSAVYLCASSQRQGSTDTQYFGPGTRLTVL.

The rearrangement uses TRBV6-5 and TRBJ2-3; TRBD1 agrees at 9 bases. CDR1 and CDR2 from the germline V gene are MNHEY and SVGAGI. The CDR3 length is 14 residues. Losses at the gene ends were 7 bases for V and 4 bases for J; bases not matched to a gene: 6. This CDR3 reads CASTLTGGADTQYF. The CDR3 nucleotides read TGTGCCAGCACTTTGACAGGGGGGGCAGATACGCAGTATTTT.

The chain carries TRBV27 and TRBJ1-1, with a tentative D call TRBD1 (5 bases). The CDR3 contains 14 residues. The germline V gene has CDR1 MNHEY and CDR2 SMNVEV (reference sequence). V was shortened by 4 bases and J by 5 bases, with 14 bases between the two germline ends. CDR3 region: CASSSGAPDTEAFF. CDR3 bases: TGTGCCAGCAGTTCCGGGGCGCCAGATACTGAAGCTTTCTTT.

The DNA for the CDR3 is TGTGCCATCAGCGGGACAGGGGGAAACACCATATATTTT. The encoded protein is CAISGTGGNTIYF. This chain uses TRBV10-3 with TRBJ1-3; 9 bases match TRBD1. Germline V gene sequence: CDR1 ENHRY, CDR2 SYGVKD. This CDR3 region has 13 residues. V shed 6 bases, J shed 4 bases, and the junction held 1 base outside the gene matches.

The chain combines TRBV9 with TRBJ2-7, with 7 bases aligning to TRBD1. Looked up from germline, CDR1 is SGDLS and CDR2 is YYNGEE. The CDR3 runs 13 residues. Germline trimming cut 4 bases from V and 2 bases from J; bases unmatched to any gene: 3. CDR3 sequence: CASSSGQPYEQYF. The DNA of the CDR3 is TGTGCCAGCAGCTCGGGACAGCCCTACGAGCAGTACTTC. Filled out from reference TRBV9 and TRBJ2-7, the complete variable domain reads DSGVTQTPKHLITATGQRVTLRCSPRSGDLSVYWYQQSLDQGLQFLIQYYNGEERAKGNILERFSAQQFPDLHSELNLSSLELGDSALYFCASSSGQPYEQYFGPGTRLTVT.

As concerns this clone: This CDR3 is also generated by other DNA sequences in the sample. The chain couples TRBV30 to TRBJ2-7; 10 positions match TRBD2. Germline-derived CDR1 and CDR2 are GTSNPN and SVGIG (reference sequence). V shed 0 bases and J 2 bases; nucleotides not matched to a gene: 4. The CDR3 consists of 15 residues. The CDR3 protein is CAWSVQLAGPYEQYF. CDR3 in DNA: TGTGCCTGGAGTGTACAACTAGCGGGACCCTACGAGCAGTACTTC.

In DNA, the CDR3 is TGCGCCAGCAGCCGAACCGGGACAGGCGCGGAAAAACTGTTTTTT. It specifies CASSRTGTGAEKLFF. V usage is TRBV4-1 and J usage is TRBJ1-4; 8 bases are a match to TRBD1. Per the germline V gene, CDR1 is MGHRA and CDR2 is YSYEKL. Unmatched junction bases numbered 9, after V lost 4 bases and J lost 8 bases. The CDR3 covers 15 residues.

The chain recombines TRBV28 with TRBJ2-1; 9 nucleotides agree with TRBD2. Germline V gives CDR1 MDHEN, CDR2 SYDVKM. This CDR3 has 14 residues. Germline trimming cut 2 bases from V and 6 bases from J; bases unmatched to any gene: 2. The CDR3 DNA sequence: TGTGCCAGCAGTTTAGGGGGACTAGCCAATGAGCAGTTCTTC. The encoded protein is CASSLGGLANEQFF.